A single sample is the source of the 3 T cell receptor beta chains below, sequenced in a study of T cells in Graves' hyperthyroidism and ophthalmopathy. RNA transcripts gave rise to amplified TCR beta CDR3 regions. A set of HTBI primers served as the primers for a first-round RT-PCR of the TCR CDR3. Each CDR3 protein gets one entry after TCRdb re-called the multiplex PCR reads with MiXCR. The sample holds about 400,000 distinct CDR3 sequences, less than 20% seen once. The sequencing input was blood. Receptor source: a woman aged 18-35 years with Graves' hyperthyroidism.

This clonotype has at least ten counts. The CDR3 DNA is TGTGCCAGCAGCCCCACCGGACAGGGCTCCTACGAGCAGTACTTC. Protein product: CASSPTGQGSYEQYF. This chain connects TRBV6-2 or TRBV6-3 to TRBJ2-7; 8 bases agree with TRBD1. Germline values: CDR1 MNHEY, CDR2 SVGEGT. The CDR3 runs 15 residues. With V trimmed by 6 bases and J by 0 bases, 7 bases remained unmatched.

Many counts were recorded for this clonotype. The chain carries TRBV19 and TRBJ2-7, with D possibly matching TRBD2 (6 bases). The CDR3 has 14 amino acids. Germline CDR1 and CDR2: LNHDA and SQIVND (reference sequence). The V gene lost 3 bases and the J gene lost 5 bases, with 14 bases spanning the gap. The CDR3 spells CASSMRGSGNEQYF. The CDR3 DNA reads as TGTGCCAGTAGTATGCGGGGTTCGGGGAACGAGCAGTACTTC.

In this sample, this clonotype turned up a few times. The J gene is TRBJ1-2, the V gene TRBV27; 9 nucleotides align to TRBD1. The CDR3 covers 15 residues. CDR1 MNHEY and CDR2 SMNVEV come from the germline V gene (reference sequence). Trimming took 8 bases from V and 2 from J; bases not matched to a gene: 9. The CDR3 nucleotides are TGTGCCAGCGGAGAACCGGGACAGGGAAACTATGGCTACACCTTC. This encodes CASGEPGQGNYGYTF.